The entry below gives a single T cell receptor (beta chain) sequence along with its context. This sample was taken from a study of T cell responses to AZD1222 COVID-19 vaccine. Profiling relied on immunoSEQ multiplex PCR, and the TCRdb table lists in-frame clones only, not all of them. This sample has some 180,000 clones, with roughly 91% found just once. The V and J ends lost 0 bases and 6 bases, in that order; junction bases with no gene match: 12. There are 17 residues in the CDR3. Germline V gene data show CDR1 as MGHRA and CDR2 as YSYEKL. Specimen: peripheral blood, collected 28 days after the second dose of the MenACWY control vaccine. V and J are TRBV4-1 and TRBJ2-5; TRBD2 matches at 8 bases. This TCR was recovered from an adult who received the MenACWY meningococcal vaccine as a control. DNA of the CDR3: TGCGCCAGCAGCCAAGACCTATTAGCGGGGTCGCAGAAGACCCAGTACTTC. The encoded protein is CASSQDLLAGSQKTQYF.